These T cell receptor beta chains were read from a single sample in a study of T cells in Graves' hyperthyroidism and ophthalmopathy. TCRdb recomputed calls from the multiplex PCR reads with MiXCR, one row per CDR3 protein. The sample lists about 640,000 distinct CDR3 sequences; more than 20% were seen once. Material: blood. These receptors all come from a young man with Graves' ophthalmopathy. Each CDR3 is given without its conserved first and last residue. A D gene is named only where the DNA matches it firmly.

V gene	D gene	CDR3 length	CDR3 protein
TRBV5-1	.	13	ASSQKLRFTDTQY
TRBV15	TRBD1	11	ATSRDWDRESF
TRBV6-2/TRBV6-3	.	12	ASRRRGPIYEQY
TRBV20-1	.	14	SARERGRRAPETQY
TRBV28	.	13	ASTPWVQSTDTQY
TRBV10-3	TRBD2	13	AVQRGRAGQETQY
TRBV27	.	15	ASSLLGDPSYNSPLH
TRBV6-2/TRBV6-3	TRBD2	12	ASSDPGLAVEQY
TRBV6-1	TRBD2	11	ASRRLAANEQF
TRBV2	.	14	ASSEWQSWDNEKLF
TRBV7-9	.	12	ASSLAEVRGAQF
TRBV6-1	.	8	ASSTYGYT
TRBV10-2	TRBD1	12	ASRTGVDTGELF
TRBV6-1	.	11	ASTQPQDHGYT
TRBV20-1	.	13	SARESRGNNSPLH
TRBV6-1	TRBD2	12	ASRLSSGTYEQY
TRBV12-3/TRBV12-4	TRBD1	13	ASSSRGQGNTEAF
TRBV6-2/TRBV6-3	.	8	ASSSEKLF
TRBV20-1	.	13	SASPDRWYQETQY
TRBV30	.	13	AWSVGSSRNQPQH
TRBV5-1	TRBD1	12	ASKPGQGTDTQY
TRBV5-5	.	14	ASSSSGTASPDTQY
TRBV6-1	.	13	ASSDVLLVTDTQY
TRBV18	TRBD1	13	ASSPRPGGDSPLH
TRBV27	TRBD2	13	ASSLGTRSGYEQF
TRBV4-3	.	12	ASSSRDGNSPLH
TRBV2	.	11	ASSEEEVTEAF
TRBV2	.	13	ASRERLARTYEQY
TRBV2	TRBD1	14	ASSEALPGQGYEQY
TRBV28	.	11	ASSSAPNNEQF
TRBV4-3	TRBD2	12	ASSQGLAGHEQF
TRBV12-3/TRBV12-4	TRBD2	14	ASSSQLAGGPGELF
TRBV20-1	.	11	SARFPGNQPQH
TRBV7-2	.	13	ASSPRPKSTGELF
TRBV29-1	.	12	SVEVRASSYEQY
TRBV9	.	12	ASSGDLGGTEAF
TRBV5-4	.	13	ASSPKAGFTDTQY
TRBV6-1	.	12	ASSADRMNTEAF
TRBV11-2	.	11	ASSETPAGEQY
TRBV27	TRBD2	12	ASNEREYYNEQF
TRBV20-1	TRBD2	16	SARDSGTSGGNTDTQY
TRBV5-1	TRBD2	13	ASSSSGTNTGELF
TRBV11-3	.	13	ASSLDSAGNTEAF